Listed here is a single TCR beta chain. It lacks a known antigen. Per-nucleotide qualities are absent, and no much larger clonotype sits a single base away. V gives up 7 bases and J gives up 0 bases, and the segment between their germline ends measures 12 bases. From the germline V gene, CDR1 is MNHNS and CDR2 is SASEGT. Measured from the cysteine to the phenylalanine, the CDR3 is 14 residues long. CDR3 DNA is the only sequence kept; it has 42 bases, read in frame from the first base. The library was obtained by RT-PCR. TCRdb lists the instrument as NextSeq 550. Clones were called with MiXCR by TCRdb after fastp trimmed the public reads at Q25, and only in-frame beta chains were retained. Each entry merges the rows of one CDR3 protein and shows their most common DNA and genes. For this sample there are 920,000 or so distinct CDR3 sequences; roughly 17% appear just once. The leading ten clones occupy around 6% of the sample.

The sample belongs to a study of patients and donors after allogeneic stem cell transplantation (TCRdb year 2020). The chain joins TRBV6-1 to TRBJ1-2; the D segment cannot be called with confidence. Sequencing was done on a sample of blood, either unsorted or a sorted T cell fraction (not recorded which). The receptor was derived from a human donor who was either an allogeneic HSCT recipient or a stem cell or donor lymphocyte infusion donor (not recorded which). It is not recorded whose cells these are; they may come from a transplant donor. At the DNA level, the sequence is TGTGCCAGCACCCTGGACCGTACTAACTATGGCTACACCTTC. This encodes CASTLDRTNYGYTF.